These 15 T cell receptor beta chains were all obtained from the same sample, sequenced in a study of cytomegalovirus exposure and HLA in healthy donors. This PCR relied on a set of 60 Vbeta primers and 13 Jbeta primers. Assay used: immunoSEQ multiplex PCR; TCRdb lists only in-frame clones, some missing. The table lists some 120,000 clones. Sample: PBMCs. These receptors all come from a man in his thirties or forties in good health and CMV-seronegative.

The chain joins TRBV2 to TRBJ1-2, with 9 bases matching TRBD1. The V gene end was trimmed by 6 bases and the J gene end by 7 bases; junction bases not matched to a gene: 6. The CDR3 length is 13 residues. Per the germline V gene, CDR1 is SNHLY and CDR2 is FYNNEI. CDR3 region: CASRSTGGAGYTF. CDR3 in DNA: TGTGCCAGCAGGTCTACAGGGGGCGCTGGCTACACCTTC.

The chain uses TRBV19 and TRBJ2-7, with D perhaps TRBD1 (6 bases). Trimming cost V 5 bases and J 3 bases, with 14 bases left between them. The CDR3 is 14 residues long. Germline CDR1 and CDR2: LNHDA and SQIVND (reference sequence). In nucleotides, the CDR3 is TGTGCCAGTAGTTCACGCAGGGGTGGCTACGAGCAGTACTTC. The encoded protein is CASSSRRGGYEQYF.

The V and J genes are TRBV28 and TRBJ1-2; TRBD1 agrees at 9 bases. Losses at the gene ends were 4 bases for V and 6 bases for J; bases not matched to a gene: 9. This CDR3 region has 15 residues. Germline loops: CDR1 MDHEN, CDR2 SYDVKM. CDR3 in DNA: TGTGCCAGCAGTTCGTGGGACAGGGAAGAAGATGGCTACACCTTC. It codes for CASSSWDREEDGYTF.

V gene TRBV29-1 combines with J gene TRBJ2-3, with 8 bases fitting TRBD1. Germline CDR1 SQVTM, CDR2 ANQGSEA. This CDR3 region has 12 residues. J was trimmed by 4 bases and V by 6 bases; bases with no gene match: 3. The CDR3 coding sequence is TGCAGCGTCAGACAGGGGCCAGATACGCAGTATTTT. Its protein is CSVRQGPDTQYF.

V gene TRBV30 combines with J gene TRBJ1-4; D uncertain. Germline loops: CDR1 GTSNPN, CDR2 SVGIG (reference sequence). Deletions cut 1 base from V and 0 bases from J, with 21 bases between. The CDR3 covers 19 residues. The CDR3 is CAWSAAGFASLATNEKLFF. CDR3 bases: TGTGCCTGGAGTGCTGCGGGGTTCGCTTCCCTTGCAACTAATGAAAAACTGTTTTTT.

This chain joins TRBV19 and TRBJ1-1; the match to TRBD1 covers 8 bases. CDR1 is LNHDA and CDR2 is SQIVND in the germline V gene (reference sequence). The CDR3 has 16 residues. The V and J ends lost 5 bases and 5 bases, in that order; junction bases with no gene match: 13. CDR3 in amino acids: CASSLPGQEPGTEAFF. CDR3 DNA: TGTGCCAGTAGTCTTCCGGGACAGGAGCCTGGTACTGAAGCTTTCTTT.

This rearrangement joins TRBV4-1 to TRBJ1-2; TRBD1 might be the D (6 bases). The V gene lost 4 bases and the J gene lost 2 bases, with 8 bases spanning the gap. The germline V gene has CDR1 MGHRA and CDR2 YSYEKL. The CDR3 has 13 residues. The CDR3 nucleotides are TGCGCCAGCAGCCCAACAGGGAACTATGGCTACACCTTC. The encoded protein is CASSPTGNYGYTF.

The chain employs TRBV7-2 and TRBJ1-5; 9 bases map to TRBD1. Losses at the gene ends were 7 bases for V and 4 bases for J; bases not matched to a gene: 8. The CDR3 is 15 amino acids. Germline CDR1 is SGHTA and CDR2 is FQGNSA. The CDR3 bases are TGTGCCAGCACCCGATCCGGGACAGGGAATCAGCCCCAGCATTTT. Residues: CASTRSGTGNQPQHF.

The J gene is TRBJ2-4, the V gene TRBV11-2; no reliable D call. Germline V CDR1 and CDR2: SGHAT, FQNNGV. CDR3 length: 12 amino acids. Trimming took 6 bases from V and 8 from J, leaving 11 bases between them. The CDR3 here is CASRPSGYIQYF. In DNA form, the CDR3 reads TGTGCCAGCAGACCGAGTGGTTACATTCAGTACTTC. The full variable domain, in which reference TRBV11-2 and TRBJ2-4 provide the parts outside the CDR3, is EAGVAQSPRYKIIEKRQSVAFWCNPISGHATLYWYQQILGQGPKLLIQFQNNGVVDDSQLPKDRFSAERLKGVDSTLKIQPAKLEDSAVYLCASRPSGYIQYFGAGTRLSVL.

The genes are TRBV9 and TRBJ2-1; 8 bases match TRBD2. With 0 bases clipped from V and 9 bases from J, the junction kept 8 bases outside the gene matches. The germline CDR1 and CDR2 sequences are SGDLS and YYNGEE. CDR3 length equals 15 residues. CDR3 amino acids: CASSVESGGRIEQFF. CDR3 bases: TGTGCCAGCAGCGTAGAATCGGGCGGGAGGATTGAGCAGTTCTTC.

The genes are TRBV19 and TRBJ2-7; the D gene is possibly TRBD2 (5 bases). V was trimmed by 6 bases and J by 0 bases, leaving 12 bases between them. The length of the CDR3 is 14 residues. CDR1 LNHDA and CDR2 SQIVND come from the germline V gene (reference sequence). DNA for the CDR3: TGTGCCAGTAGCGCGATAGGGAGCTCCTACGAGCAGTACTTC. It codes for CASSAIGSSYEQYF.

The V call is TRBV11-2, the J call TRBJ2-3, with a weak D call TRBD2 (5 bases). Germline values: CDR1 SGHAT, CDR2 FQNNGV. The CDR3 consists of 15 residues. The germline V and J ends were trimmed by 3 bases and 8 bases, with 18 bases remaining between them. The CDR3 is CASSFDLRADGTQYF. The DNA of the CDR3 is TGTGCCAGCAGCTTCGATTTGAGGGCCGATGGTACGCAGTATTTT.

In regard to this clone: Germline and junction disagree at one end, which may indicate a read error. This chain's CDR3 is CAWTGLAGVGEQFF. In DNA, the CDR3 is TGTGCTTGGACCGGACTAGCGGGAGTAGGTGAGCAGTTCTTC. The rearrangement joins TRBV30 to TRBJ2-1; TRBD2 aligns across 13 bases. In germline, CDR1 is GTSNPN, CDR2 SVGIG (reference sequence). This CDR3 region has 14 residues.

This chain links TRBV9 with TRBJ1-3; D remains unclear. Germline V lookup: CDR1 SGDLS, CDR2 YYNGEE. Trimming cost V 2 bases and J 0 bases, with 9 bases left between them. The length of the CDR3 is 15 residues. CDR3 in amino acids: CASSVFPGSGNTIYF. The CDR3 nucleotides read TGTGCCAGCAGCGTTTTTCCGGGCTCTGGAAACACCATATATTTT.

V and J are TRBV6-1 and TRBJ2-5; 12 nucleotides align to TRBD1. The V and J ends lost 4 bases and 5 bases, in that order; junction bases with no gene match: 8. The CDR3 contains 16 residues. Germline CDR1 and CDR2: MNHNS and SASEGT. CDR3 nucleotides: TGTGCCAGCAGTGGCCGGGACAGGGGGCTTCAGGAGACCCAGTACTTC. As protein: CASSGRDRGLQETQYF.